The clone carrying this TCR beta chain showed up just once. In the authors' methods: Using reference gene primer amplification, nucleated cell counts were estimated. Profiled with immunoSEQ multiplex PCR; TCRdb holds only in-frame clones, not every one. That table gives V, J and clone size, and the DNA gave D and trimming. The table lists some 64,000 clones, over 60% of them singletons. The data belong to a study of blood T cell repertoires in COVID-19. Study overall: The United States, Italy and Spain were the sources of the acute and convalescent COVID-19 samples. T cells, B-cell-depleted T cells, or PBMCs provided the cDNA or gDNA that served as material.

This CDR3 contains 15 residues. With V trimmed by 4 bases and J by 0 bases, 5 bases remained unmatched. CDR1 is SGHRS and CDR2 is YFSETQ in the germline V gene. The sequence came from a human donor in a cohort sampled during active COVID-19. This chain joins TRBV5-1 and TRBJ2-3; TRBD2 matches 7 bases. The sequenced sample was peripheral blood. In DNA, the CDR3 is TGCGCCAGCAGCCCCGCTAGCGGAAGCACAGATACGCAGTATTTT. Translating it yields CASSPASGSTDTQYF.